The subject of this entry is one TCR beta chain. Its antigen has not been determined. Base qualities were left out, and no much larger clone turns up one base away. Relative to germline, V is 0 bases shorter and J is 6 bases shorter, with 6 bases between their ends. CDR1 and CDR2 are read off the germline V gene as SGHTA and FQGTGA. The CDR3, from cysteine to phenylalanine, totals 13 residues. The only DNA kept is the CDR3, 39 bases in frame from the first base. These data come from a study of cytomegalovirus exposure and HLA in healthy donors (dated by TCRdb to the late 2010s). Study-level background: According to an earlier analysis of a few hundred of the donors, about 179 million T cells yielded 117 million unique TCR beta sequences and about 280 Gb of sequence data. An early release that covered some 630 HLA-typed donors contained about 300 gigabases of sequencing data and 70 million to 100 million unique TCR sequences. The genetic ancestry cluster associated with self-reported Caucasian donors included about 84% of the 398 genotyped donors. The aim of the study was to test whether cataloging public T cell receptors could identify signatures of past pathogen exposure. The T cell repertoires of around 670 subjects were profiled by immunosequencing and related to cytomegalovirus serostatus. Besides the first cohort of around 670 subjects, a separate validation cohort made up of over 95 different subjects was used. To predict cytomegalovirus infection status, the study brought together high-throughput TCR immunosequencing, statistical association of individual TCRs with disease status, and machine learning. A later analysis re-analyzed previously published TCR beta repertoires from hundreds of donors and added high-resolution HLA genotyping to study TCR occurrence patterns. In the later analysis, no new phenotypic data were used to find candidate immune exposures; instead, reliance was placed on TCR beta sequences and their occurrence across donors. An earlier analysis of some 600 of the donors applied high-throughput TCR beta sequencing to assess whether each TCR beta V gene segment acted as functional or pseudogenic. Donor age, sex, ethnicity and CMV serostatus were compiled together with the repertoire data. A later genetic analysis took genome-wide SNP genotypes for about 55% of the roughly 700 donors and used that subset as a discovery cohort. All discovery cohort repertoires had been generated using a single sequencing platform. Both class I and class II loci were covered by HLA typing, at four-digit resolution. Typing coverage varied by locus: roughly 629-640 donors for A, B, C, DRB1 and DQB1; under 550 for DQA1; approximately 570 for DPA1; 450 to 480 for DPB1. Because of strong linkage in the cohort, five DR-DQ haplotypes were treated as single units for association and clustering. Among about 410 genotyped donors of the cohort, an average of approximately 240,000 unique TCR beta nucleotide sequences was sequenced per donor, of which 15% to 20% were non-productive. The investigation overall reported the following: A cluster of highly shared sequence variants was judged likely to represent a technical artifact of the sequencing pipeline. Most TCR sequences were seen in very few donors, while some public TCRs were found in many individuals. In a later analysis, HLA-associated TCR beta chains showed more clonal expansion and lower generation probabilities than non-associated chains that were equally common. Because counts were too low, about 18 rarely observed V segments, including chromosome 9 orphons, were left out of the earlier analysis of several hundred of the donors. In this cohort, only TCR beta chains were sequenced, and detectable features were limited by the absence of alpha or paired-chain data. Correlated functional status among segregating V segments might reflect linkage disequilibrium, but an unknown experimental factor could not be ruled out. Strong co-occurrence of HLA alleles, especially DR and DQ, made assigning TCR associations to individual alleles difficult. The 87-base-pair reads could not distinguish some IMGT-functional V segments, including TRBV6-2 and TRBV6-3, so those segments were excluded. A later analysis associated about 17,000 TCR beta sequences with specific HLA alleles at a false discovery rate of 0.05. Roughly uniform sequencing depth across donors was assumed in presence/absence analyses, although this assumption may not hold. A later genetic analysis associated a missense DCLRE1C variant with V-gene and J-gene trimming of TCR beta chains, and an independent cohort replicated the association. Cytomegalovirus status was reported to be diagnosed by the classifier with high specificity and sensitivity in both the original and validation cohorts. Because HLA typing was missing for some donors at each locus, association tests included only the typed subset. A further reported finding was that TCR beta sequences accurately predicted the HLA-A and HLA-B alleles for most subjects in the first cohort. According to a later analysis, TCR association rates differed among HLA loci, with DRB1 alleles showing the most associated TCRs and HLA-C alleles showing the fewest. Compared with the roughly 670-donor mean, donors in an Asian-associated ancestry cluster had fewer N-insertions in productive TCRs, according to a later genetic analysis. In vitro tests confirmed that a few of the cytomegalovirus-associated TCR beta chains recognize cytomegalovirus antigens. For the cohort, immune exposure information was limited to CMV serostatus. A later analysis found that most CMV-associated TCR beta chains appeared HLA-restricted, with HLA associations seemingly driven largely by CMV exposure. The authors suggested that the approach could potentially be generalized to other disease states and immunological phenotypes. In an earlier analysis of approximately 590 of the donors, most TCR beta V segments appeared in productive rearrangements about 90% or about 30% of the time, broadly matching IMGT annotations. A total of about 180 TCR beta chains were listed by the study as associated with cytomegalovirus. In a later analysis, several top co-occurrence clusters were reported to appear linked to parvovirus B19, influenza, CMV and Epstein-Barr virus.

Library creation used the immunoSEQ multiplex PCR assay. For the multiplex PCR, a mixture combining 60 forward primers for TCR Vbeta segments and 13 reverse primers for TCR Jbeta segments was used. A multiplex PCR assay on genomic DNA amplified the CDR3 region of rearranged TCR beta genes. The amplified TCR beta libraries were sequenced on the Illumina HiSeq System as 87-base-pair reads. The paper's data handling went like this. A later analysis counted tens of millions of unique TCR beta chains across the 650 to 700 repertoires, and 10 million to 12 million of these chains were shared by at least two donors. A nearest-neighbor algorithm error-corrected the raw reads and collapsed the reads into unique sequences, merging closely related sequences to remove PCR and sequencing errors. To assign V, D and J gene segments, CDR3 sequences were aligned to IMGT reference sequences. For a sequence to be retained, at least a six-nucleotide match to both a V gene segment and a J gene segment was required. Rearrangements were classified as productive when the CDR3 lacked stop codons and remained in frame with V and J, and all other rearrangements were classified as non-productive. Following IMGT convention, CDR3 was defined as the stretch from the second conserved V-encoded cysteine to the conserved J-encoded phenylalanine. Sequences without an unambiguous match to a single V gene segment were excluded from the earlier analysis of a few hundred of the donors. In an earlier analysis of approximately 590 of the donors, V segments were called functional above 56.7% productive rearrangements and were called segregating when the between-donor standard deviation exceeded 5%. A statistical classification framework was built for diagnosing cytomegalovirus status from the catalog of TCR beta chain sequences. V and J gene assignment, in a later analysis, came from comparing TCR nucleotide sequences with IMGT/GENE-DB human TR gene sequences. A later analysis assigned CDR3 sequences and most-parsimonious VDJ recombination scenarios with the TCRdist pipeline. In a later analysis, every TCR beta chain was defined by the combination of its CDR3 amino acid sequence and its V-gene family, and reads without a unique V-gene family were dropped. In a later analysis, around 600 highly shared, low-generation-probability nucleotide sequences were removed to address suspected cross-contamination and a sequencing artifact. A later analysis calculated a clonal expansion index for each public chain from normalized within-repertoire ranks of inferred template counts. A later analysis computed generation probabilities with a VDJ recombination model fitted to out-of-frame rearrangements, and checked the results against IGoR. A later analysis scored TCR-TCR, TCR-HLA and TCR-CMV co-occurrence with hypergeometric tests, applying a repertoire-size bias correction to TCR pairs. In a later analysis, false discovery rates were estimated by permuting HLA or CMV assignments 20 times. In a later analysis, co-occurring TCRs were grouped using DBSCAN, and TCRdist sequence similarity was added for clustering within HLA-allele-positive subsets. Repertoires with fewer than 30,000 or more than 120,000 public chains were left out of co-occurrence clustering, as were five repertoires with anomalous nucleotide sharing. What TCRdb holds here is the immuneACCESS table cut down to in-frame rearrangements. Part of the clones is not present; checked against another copy, under half of the missing clones reflect an unresolved V gene, and the others are unexplained. The D gene and trimming were derived from the DNA, and the V and J assignments and clone size from that table. The sample yields roughly 45,000 clones; 70% to 85% were counted once. The top ten constitute more than 1.3% of the sample.

The cohort consisted of 666 healthy bone marrow donors. At the time of sampling, every cohort member was nominally healthy, though immune exposures that went unrecorded were likely present. The donor was CMV seronegative and was included in the group of over 300 seronegative cohort members. A peripheral blood sample was provided by each donor, and peripheral blood mononuclear cells were used for TCR beta sequencing. Genomic DNA was extracted from the blood cell samples with the Qiagen DNeasy Blood Extraction Kit. The sequencing sample was made of PBMCs. The chain is assembled from TRBV7-3 and TRBJ2-1, with no reliable assignment of the D segment. The source of this sequence is a man aged 30 to 39 in good health and CMV-seronegative. At the DNA level, the sequence is TGTGCCAGCAGCTTAACGGCCCCCAATGAGCAGTTCTTC. Translated, it reads CASSLTAPNEQFF.